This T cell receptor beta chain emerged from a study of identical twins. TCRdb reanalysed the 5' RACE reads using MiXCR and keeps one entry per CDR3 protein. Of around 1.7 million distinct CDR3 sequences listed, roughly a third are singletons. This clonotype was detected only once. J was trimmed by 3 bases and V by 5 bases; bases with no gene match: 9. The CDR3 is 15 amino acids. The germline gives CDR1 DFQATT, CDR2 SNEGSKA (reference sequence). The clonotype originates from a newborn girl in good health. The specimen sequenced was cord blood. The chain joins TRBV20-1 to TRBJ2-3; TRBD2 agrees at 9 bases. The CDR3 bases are TGCAGTGCTCTCGCTTCTAGCGGGGAGACAGATACGCAGTATTTT. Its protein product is CSALASSGETDTQYF.